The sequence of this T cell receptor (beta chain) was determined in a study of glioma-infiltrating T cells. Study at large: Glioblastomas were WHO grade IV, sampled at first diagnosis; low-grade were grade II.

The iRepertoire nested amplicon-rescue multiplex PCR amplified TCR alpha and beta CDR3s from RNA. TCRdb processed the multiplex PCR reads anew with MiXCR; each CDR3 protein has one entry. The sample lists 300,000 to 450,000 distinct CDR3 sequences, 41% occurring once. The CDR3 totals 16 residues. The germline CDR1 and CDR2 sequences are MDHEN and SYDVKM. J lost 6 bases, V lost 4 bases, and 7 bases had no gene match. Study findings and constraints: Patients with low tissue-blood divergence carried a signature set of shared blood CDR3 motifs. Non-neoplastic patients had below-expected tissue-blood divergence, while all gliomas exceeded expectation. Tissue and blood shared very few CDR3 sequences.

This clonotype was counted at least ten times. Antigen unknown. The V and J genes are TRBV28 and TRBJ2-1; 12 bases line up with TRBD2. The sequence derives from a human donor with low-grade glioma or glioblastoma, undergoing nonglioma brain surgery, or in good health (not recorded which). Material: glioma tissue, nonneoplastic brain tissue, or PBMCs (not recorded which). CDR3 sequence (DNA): TGTGCCAGCAGTTCCACCGGACTAGCGGGACGCAATGAGCAGTTCTTC. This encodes CASSSTGLAGRNEQFF.